This T cell receptor (beta chain) was retrieved from a study of response to subunit inactivated influenza vaccine. As regards this clonotype: Its target is not known.

TCRdb called the RT-PCR reads again in MiXCR, with one record for every CDR3 protein. This sample yields about 520,000 distinct CDR3 sequences, of which 25% are seen a single time; 1.5% to 2% belongs to the top ten. Notes on the study in general: Each seasonal flu vaccination may recruit only limited new T cells, authors suggested.

This CDR3 has 17 amino acids. CDR1 MRHNA and CDR2 SNTAGT come from the germline V gene. Unmatched junction bases numbered 7, after V lost 2 bases and J lost 2 bases. The sequencing here drew on CD4+ T cells sorted from PBMCs, taken 5 to 6 days after vaccination. V gene TRBV6-4 combines with J gene TRBJ2-3; 10 bases align to TRBD2. The origin of this receptor is a man between 45 and 60 years old who received an inactivated influenza vaccine. The CDR3 here is CASSDLRTSGPTDTQYF. The CDR3 DNA is TGTGCCAGCAGTGACCTAAGGACTAGCGGACCCACAGATACGCAGTATTTT.